The next 14 T cell receptor beta chains were all read from a single sample in a study of graft-versus-host responses after intestinal transplantation. Sequenced by immunoSEQ multiplex PCR; TCRdb stores in-frame clones only, minus some. This table holds some 8,700 clones, about 93% found once. This specimen was PBMCs, taken 11 days after intestinal transplantation. The receptors stem from a human patient who received an intestinal transplant, so some T cells may come from the graft donor.

The V and J genes are TRBV27 and TRBJ2-1, with 7 bases lining up with TRBD2. Germline V gives CDR1 MNHEY, CDR2 SMNVEV (reference sequence). V trimming: 5 bases; J trimming: 10 bases; junction bases outside the gene matches: 8. There are 13 residues in the CDR3. CDR3 coding DNA: TGTGCCAGCAGTCTAGCGGAAGACGGCGAGCAGTTCTTC. Its protein product is CASSLAEDGEQFF.

The chain links TRBV5-8 to TRBJ1-5; perhaps TRBD1 as D (5 bases). Trimming shortened V by 7 bases and J by 5 bases, and 19 bases separated the two germline ends. In germline, CDR1 is SGHTS, CDR2 YDEGEE. The CDR3 runs 15 residues. The CDR3 DNA follows: TGTGCCAGCGATCTGACAGACACACCCGATCAGCCCCAGCATTTT. Encoded protein: CASDLTDTPDQPQHF. Using reference TRBV5-8 and TRBJ1-5 for the parts outside the CDR3, the full variable domain is EAGVTQSPTHLIKTRGQQATLRCSPISGHTSVYWYQQALGLGLQFLLWYDEGEERNRGNFPPRFSGRQFPNYSSELNVNALELEDSALYLCASDLTDTPDQPQHFGDGTRLSIL.

The rearrangement joins TRBV28 to TRBJ2-7; tentative D call: TRBD2 (6 bases). The germline CDR1 and CDR2 sequences are MDHEN and SYDVKM. Trimming took 4 bases from V and 3 from J, leaving 13 bases between them. CDR3 length equals 14 residues. DNA of the CDR3: TGTGCCAGCAGTTGGGGGACTCCGAGCTACGAGCAGTACTTC. Amino acids: CASSWGTPSYEQYF.

This clone was recorded once. The rearrangement joins TRBV15 to TRBJ2-2; weak D call: TRBD2 (5 bases). Trimming cost V 5 bases and J 7 bases, with 5 bases left between them. This CDR3 has 11 residues. Germline V gives CDR1 LNHNV, CDR2 YYDKDF (reference sequence). Here the CDR3 reads CATSEGGELFF. The CDR3 nucleotides are TGTGCCACCAGCGAGGGCGGGGAGCTGTTTTTT.

The CDR3, as DNA: TGTGCCAGTAGTGGAGTGGGAGCCCACGAGCAGTACTTC. This gives the protein CASSGVGAHEQYF. The chain is built from TRBV19 and TRBJ2-7; a possible D gene is TRBD2 (5 bases). The CDR3 is 13 amino acids. The V end lost 5 bases, the J end lost 5 bases, and 13 bases lay between the germline ends. CDR1 is LNHDA and CDR2 is SQIVND in the germline V gene (reference sequence). The full variable domain, completed using reference TRBV19 and TRBJ2-7, is DGGITQSPKYLFRKEGQNVTLSCEQNLNHDAMYWYRQDPGQGLRLIYYSQIVNDFQKGDIAEGYSVSREKKESFPLTVTSAQKNPTAFYLCASSGVGAHEQYFGPGTRLTVT.

J is TRBJ2-2 and V is TRBV27, with 7 bases aligning to TRBD1. The germline V gene has CDR1 MNHEY and CDR2 SMNVEV (reference sequence). This CDR3 is built from 13 residues. After removal of 6 bases from V and 6 bases from J, the junction contained 4 bases not matched to a gene. The CDR3 region is CASRAGGSGELFF. The CDR3 bases are TGTGCCAGCAGAGCAGGGGGTTCCGGGGAGCTGTTTTTT.

This rearrangement joins TRBV9 to TRBJ2-3, with D uncertain. Germline-derived CDR1 and CDR2 are SGDLS and YYNGEE. This CDR3 is built from 13 residues. Trimming left V 4 bases short and J 3 bases short, with 9 bases between. As DNA, the CDR3 is TGTGCCAGCAGCCCCCTTCGGACAGATACGCAGTATTTT. It translates to CASSPLRTDTQYF.

The chain is built from TRBV6-1 and TRBJ1-1; 7 bases agree with TRBD1. The V gene end was trimmed by 11 bases and the J gene end by 1 base; junction bases not matched to a gene: 13. Germline V gene data show CDR1 as MNHNS and CDR2 as SASEGT. The CDR3 loop spans 15 amino acids. CDR3 in DNA: TGTGCCGGGACGATTGGGACAGTTGAGAACACTGAAGCTTTCTTT. This encodes CAGTIGTVENTEAFF.

The chain has TRBV7-9 and TRBJ2-2; 15 bases map to TRBD2. The V segment lost 5 bases and the J segment 2 bases; nucleotides outside the gene matches: 9. Germline CDR1 SEHNR, CDR2 FQNEAQ (reference sequence). The CDR3 is made up of 19 amino acids. This chain's CDR3 is CASSAKPGLAGGNTGELFF. In DNA form, the CDR3 reads TGTGCCAGCAGCGCTAAACCGGGACTAGCGGGAGGAAACACCGGGGAGCTGTTTTTT.

The chain combines TRBV5-6 with TRBJ2-1; 12 positions agree with TRBD2. The length of the CDR3 is 16 residues. V shed 5 bases, J shed 8 bases, and the junction held 11 bases outside the gene matches. The germline CDR1 and CDR2 sequences are SGHDT and YYEEEE. The CDR3 DNA reads as TGTGCCAGCAGACGGTCGCTAGCGGGGGGGCTCGATGAGCAGTTCTTC. Its protein is CASRRSLAGGLDEQFF.

The rearrangement uses TRBV5-1 and TRBJ2-1; 8 nucleotides match TRBD2. This CDR3 spans 17 amino acids. Germline CDR1 SGHRS, CDR2 YFSETQ. J lost 3 bases, V lost 5 bases, and 13 bases had no gene match. The CDR3 DNA reads TGCGCCAGCAGTTCCCCCGGGGGGGGGACTGGCTACAATGAGCAGTTCTTC. It yields the protein CASSSPGGGTGYNEQFF.

This clone has only a few counts. This rearrangement joins TRBV29-1 to TRBJ2-1; TRBD1 is a possible D gene (6 bases). The germline gives CDR1 SQVTM, CDR2 ANQGSEA. The ends were cut back, 6 bases at V and 2 bases at J, with 14 bases in the middle. This CDR3 region has 14 residues. CDR3 residues: CSVLGWDTYNEQFF. CDR3 coding DNA: TGCAGCGTGTTGGGTTGGGACACCTACAATGAGCAGTTCTTC.

The chain carries TRBV11-2 and TRBJ2-5, with D perhaps TRBD1 (5 bases). Germline CDR1 SGHAT, CDR2 FQNNGV. The CDR3 consists of 13 residues. V was shortened by 5 bases and J by 1 base, with 8 bases between the two germline ends. CDR3 in DNA: TGTGCCAGCAGCCCTCAGGGCCAAGAGACCCAGTACTTC. It encodes CASSPQGQETQYF.

As concerns this clone: The junction departs from germline at one end; a sequencing error may be responsible. Other DNA sequences in this specimen translate into the identical CDR3. The V and J genes are TRBV5-1 and TRBJ2-2; possible D gene TRBD1, 6 bases. The germline gives CDR1 SGHRS, CDR2 YFSETQ. The CDR3 extends over 11 amino acids. The CDR3 region has the DNA TGCGCCACAGGGGAGACCGGGGAGCTATTTTTT. It yields the protein CATGETGELFF.